These 3 T cell receptor beta chains originate from one sample sequenced in a study of T-cell memory formation after mild COVID-19. A single record per CDR3 protein comes from TCRdb applying MiXCR to the 5' RACE reads. The data contain under 70,000 distinct CDR3 sequences, 9.3% of them singletons. Sequencing was performed on PBMCs or a T cell subset sorted from them (not recorded which). The receptors originated from a man younger than 35 who had mild COVID-19 (a few samples of this study predate the infection). Cell type and time point are not known.

This clonotype was counted only a few times. CDR3 DNA sequence: TGTGCCAGCAGCGAAAGGGTCCTGGGACTAGCAGGTGACGAGCAGTACTTC. It translates to CASSERVLGLAGDEQYF. The V gene is TRBV5-4, the J gene TRBJ2-7; 9 bases match TRBD2. The CDR3 has 17 amino acids. Trimming at V came to 4 bases and at J to 5 bases, leaving 16 bases not matched to a gene. Germline V gives CDR1 SGHNT, CDR2 YYREEE (reference sequence).

The J gene is TRBJ2-2, the V gene TRBV6-2 or TRBV6-3; D is unclear. Between the trimmed V and J ends, which lost 5 bases and 0 bases, there was a span of 4 bases. This CDR3 has 13 amino acids. Germline V gives CDR1 MNHEY, CDR2 SVGEGT. CDR3 amino acids: CASSTPNTGELFF. In nucleotides, the CDR3 is TGTGCCAGCAGTACACCGAACACCGGGGAGCTGTTTTTT.

This clonotype was recorded many times. The gene calls are TRBV24-1 and TRBJ2-5, with D possibly called TRBD1 or TRBD2 (5 bases each). The CDR3 has 16 residues. V lost 8 bases and J lost 4, with 22 bases in between. The germline CDR1 and CDR2 sequences are KGHDR and SFDVKD. This chain's CDR3 is CATTQSPPVGRETQYF. The CDR3 bases are TGTGCCACCACCCAATCCCCTCCAGTGGGACGAGAGACCCAGTACTTC.